This passage covers 22 T cell receptor beta chains from one sample sequenced in a study of Ad26.COV2.S vaccination and SARS-CoV-2 variants. Treatment defined: 15 to 20 received Ad26.COV2.S at low or high dose, single or two shots; roughly 5 received placebo; per-sample allocation not given. Specimens were obtained on day 63 following the first vaccine or placebo injection. The table came from immunoSEQ multiplex PCR; TCRdb's copy has only in-frame clones and leaves some out. The sample has some 450,000 clones; roughly 91% are singletons. Sequencing was performed on peripheral blood, taken in a trial of Ad26.COV2.S vaccine versus placebo. These receptors were obtained from a person aged 18-60 years who received the Ad26.COV2.S COVID-19 vaccine or a placebo.

Details on this clone: Within the sample, other DNA sequences also encode this same CDR3. The chain uses TRBV7-3 and TRBJ2-3; D might be TRBD2 (6 bases). The CDR3 is 15 amino acids. Per the germline V gene, CDR1 is SGHTA and CDR2 is FQGTGA. V shed 0 bases and J shed 3 bases, with 10 bases lying between them. Here the CDR3 reads CASSLTGGGTDTQYF. The CDR3 nucleotides are TGTGCCAGCAGCTTAACGGGAGGTGGGACAGATACGCAGTATTTT.

V gene TRBV9 combines with J gene TRBJ1-3; D is possibly TRBD1 (5 bases). Germline V gene sequence: CDR1 SGDLS, CDR2 YYNGEE. This CDR3 has 15 amino acids. Trimming shortened V by 0 bases and J by 4 bases, and 11 bases separated the two germline ends. CDR3: CASSVDQDKGNTIYF. CDR3 coding DNA: TGTGCCAGCAGCGTAGACCAGGACAAAGGAAACACCATATATTTT.

The rearrangement joins TRBV11-2 to TRBJ2-2; 9 bases map to TRBD2. The V gene's germline CDR1 is SGHAT and CDR2 FQNNGV. The CDR3 extends over 15 amino acids. The junction had 4 bases not matched to a gene; V was cut back by 2 bases and J by 6 bases. The CDR3 DNA reads as TGTGCCAGCAGCTTAATTGGCGGGAGGGCCGGGGAGCTGTTTTTT. As protein: CASSLIGGRAGELFF.

This sequence joins TRBV9 and TRBJ2-5; D possibly matches TRBD1 or TRBD2 (5 bases each). Germline loops: CDR1 SGDLS, CDR2 YYNGEE. The length of the CDR3 is 20 residues. V was shortened by 0 bases and J by 5 bases, with 29 bases between the two germline ends. The CDR3: CASSVGDRARREWPRETQYF. The CDR3 coding sequence is TGTGCCAGCAGCGTAGGGGACCGGGCGCGAAGGGAATGGCCGCGGGAGACCCAGTACTTC.

The V and J genes are TRBV6-5 and TRBJ1-6; TRBD1 might be the D (5 bases). The CDR3 covers 15 residues. Germline values: CDR1 MNHEY, CDR2 SVGAGI. V was shortened by 4 bases and J by 7 bases, with 14 bases between the two germline ends. DNA for the CDR3: TGTGCCAGCAGTTCAGTAGACAGCTCAAATTCACCCCTCCACTTT. This translates into CASSSVDSSNSPLHF.

The chain employs TRBV10-1 and TRBJ2-5; 8 bases line up with TRBD1. V gave up 2 bases and J gave up 4 bases; unmatched junction bases: 6. This CDR3 comprises 15 residues. CDR1 is WNHNN and CDR2 is SYGVQD in the germline V gene (reference sequence). The CDR3 here is CASSEHGQGGETQYF. The CDR3 DNA is TGCGCCAGCAGTGAGCACGGACAGGGCGGAGAGACCCAGTACTTC.

The V and J genes are TRBV30 and TRBJ2-3; 11 bases are a match to TRBD2. V shed 1 base and J 4 bases; nucleotides not matched to a gene: 4. The CDR3 runs 15 residues. Germline CDR1 and CDR2: GTSNPN and SVGIG (reference sequence). CDR3 bases: TGTGCCTGGAGTGCGCTAGCGGGAGGCGCAGATACGCAGTATTTT. It translates to CAWSALAGGADTQYF.

The chain combines TRBV7-9 with TRBJ2-7; no firm D call. The CDR3 is 14 residues long. Germline lookup yields CDR1 SEHNR and CDR2 FQNEAQ (reference sequence). Between the trimmed V and J ends, which lost 5 bases and 3 bases, there was a span of 14 bases. This chain's CDR3 is CASSPTIYSYEQYF. The CDR3 coding sequence is TGTGCCAGCAGCCCTACCATCTATAGCTACGAGCAGTACTTC.

The CDR3 DNA reads TGCGCCAGCAGCTTGACTAGCGGGCTGAACACCGGGGAGCTGTTTTTT. Protein: CASSLTSGLNTGELFF. V gene TRBV5-1 combines with J gene TRBJ2-2, with 9 bases aligning to TRBD2. V shed 1 base, J shed 1 base, and the junction held 2 bases outside the gene matches. This CDR3 spans 16 amino acids. The V gene's germline CDR1 is SGHRS and CDR2 YFSETQ.

The CDR3 coding sequence is TGTGCCTGGAGCCCCTTCTTCGGGACAGGGGGTATCGGCAATCAGCCCCAGCATTTT. It encodes CAWSPFFGTGGIGNQPQHF. This chain uses TRBV30 with TRBJ1-5; 11 bases match TRBD1. Germline-derived CDR1 and CDR2 are GTSNPN and SVGIG (reference sequence). The CDR3 runs 19 residues. V shed 3 bases and J 2 bases; nucleotides not matched to a gene: 15.

This clone was counted a single time. The V gene is TRBV5-4, the J gene TRBJ2-7; 10 bases are shared with TRBD1. Germline CDR1 and CDR2: SGHNT and YYREEE (reference sequence). CDR3 length equals 15 residues. V shed 4 bases and J 7 bases; nucleotides not matched to a gene: 11. This chain's CDR3 is CASSPWDRGVGEQYF. CDR3 nucleotides: TGTGCCAGCAGCCCCTGGGACAGGGGTGTGGGAGAGCAGTACTTC.

A single count supports this clone. This chain joins TRBV7-3 and TRBJ2-1; 8 bases match TRBD1. Germline V CDR1 and CDR2: SGHTA, FQGTGA. V lost 5 bases, J lost 2 bases, and 8 bases stayed unmatched. The CDR3 covers 16 residues. The CDR3 spells CASSPRGTGTYNEQFF. CDR3 nucleotide sequence: TGTGCCAGCAGCCCTCGTGGGACAGGTACCTACAATGAGCAGTTCTTC.

This chain links TRBV6-5 with TRBJ2-1, with 8 bases aligning to TRBD1. This CDR3 contains 14 residues. The ends lost 6 bases at V and 10 bases at J; junction bases unmatched: 11. The germline CDR1 and CDR2 sequences are MNHEY and SVGAGI. CDR3 sequence (DNA): TGTGCCAGCAGGGGACAGGTGGGGCGGACAGAGCAGTTCTTC. This gives the protein CASRGQVGRTEQFF.

This chain connects TRBV7-3 to TRBJ2-5, with 8 bases that match TRBD1. The CDR3 spans 14 residues. V shed 3 bases and J 2 bases; nucleotides not matched to a gene: 2. Germline V lookup: CDR1 SGHTA, CDR2 FQGTGA. The CDR3 DNA reads as TGTGCCAGCAGCTTGACAGGGGCGCAAGAGACCCAGTACTTC. This encodes CASSLTGAQETQYF.

A word on this clone: Distinct nucleotide sequences in the sample also encode this CDR3. The V and J genes are TRBV5-1 and TRBJ2-1, with 10 bases aligning to TRBD2. From germline, CDR1 is SGHRS and CDR2 YFSETQ. This CDR3 is 15 amino acids long. The V and J ends lost 2 bases and 2 bases, in that order; junction bases with no gene match: 1. CDR3 loop: CASSLAGGTYNEQFF. In nucleotides, the CDR3 is TGCGCCAGCAGCTTAGCGGGAGGGACCTACAATGAGCAGTTCTTC. Full variable domain (remainder filled in from reference TRBV5-1 and TRBJ2-1): KAGVTQTPRYLIKTRGQQVTLSCSPISGHRSVSWYQQTPGQGLQFLFEYFSETQRNKGNFPGRFSGRQFSNSRSEMNVSTLELGDSALYLCASSLAGGTYNEQFFGPGTRLTVL.

The V and J genes are TRBV9 and TRBJ2-3; D possibly corresponds to TRBD2 (5 bases). The CDR3 is 15 residues long. CDR1 and CDR2 from the germline V gene are SGDLS and YYNGEE. The V and J ends lost 0 bases and 1 base respectively, with 9 bases between them. The CDR3 sequence is CASSVVASRTDTQYF. The CDR3 coding sequence is TGTGCCAGCAGCGTAGTGGCTAGCCGCACAGATACGCAGTATTTT.

This clone was seen only once. The V gene is TRBV19, the J gene TRBJ1-3; unclear D gene. The ends were cut back, 6 bases at V and 2 bases at J, with 5 bases in the middle. Germline V gene data show CDR1 as LNHDA and CDR2 as SQIVND (reference sequence). CDR3 size: 12 residues. The CDR3 sequence: CASSSTGNTIYF. The CDR3 bases are TGTGCCAGTAGCTCTACTGGAAACACCATATATTTT.

The rearrangement links TRBV9 to TRBJ1-4; D unclear. The V and J ends lost 3 bases and 8 bases respectively, with 14 bases between them. The CDR3 is made up of 14 amino acids. From germline, CDR1 is SGDLS and CDR2 YYNGEE. The CDR3 spells CASSGAPEGEKLFF. Written as DNA, the CDR3 is TGTGCCAGCAGCGGAGCTCCCGAGGGAGAAAAACTGTTTTTT.

V and J are TRBV27 and TRBJ2-3, with a weak D call TRBD1 (5 bases). The CDR3 is 14 residues long. The germline V gene has CDR1 MNHEY and CDR2 SMNVEV (reference sequence). The V gene lost 3 bases and the J gene lost 3 bases, with 10 bases spanning the gap. DNA of the CDR3: TGTGCCAGCAGTTTGGGGCGCTCGACAGATACGCAGTATTTT. The encoded protein is CASSLGRSTDTQYF.

This clone was found once. The chain uses TRBV11-1 and TRBJ1-2; no clear D. This CDR3 region has 14 residues. Per the germline V gene, CDR1 is SGHAT and CDR2 is FQDESV (reference sequence). Trimming shortened V by 1 base and J by 8 bases, and 14 bases separated the two germline ends. CDR3 bases: TGTGCCAGCAGCTTAGGGGAGTCGGGGAGAGGCTACACCTTC. This translates into CASSLGESGRGYTF.

This clone occurred many times. The chain has TRBV7-9 and TRBJ1-2, with D possibly matching TRBD1 (5 bases). The germline V gene has CDR1 SEHNR and CDR2 FQNEAQ (reference sequence). The V end lost 1 base, the J end lost 8 bases, and 14 bases lay between the germline ends. The CDR3 covers 14 residues. The CDR3: CASSLGGVTKGYTF. CDR3 DNA: TGTGCCAGCAGCTTAGGGGGCGTGACGAAAGGCTACACCTTC.

This clone has only one observation. The chain is built from TRBV11-2 and TRBJ2-2; TRBD2 matches at 13 bases. V was clipped by 5 bases and J by 4 bases; unmatched bases: 4. The CDR3 totals 16 residues. From germline, CDR1 is SGHAT and CDR2 FQNNGV. The DNA of the CDR3 is TGTGCCAGCAGCCCTCGGACTAGCGGGAGCACCGGGGAGCTGTTTTTT. Protein sequence: CASSPRTSGSTGELFF.